The clone carrying this T cell receptor beta chain was seen once. The CDR3 is made up of 16 amino acids. The germline V gene has CDR1 SGHDN and CDR2 FVKESK. Unmatched junction bases numbered 9, after V lost 6 bases and J lost 2 bases. The data are from a study of blood T cell repertoires in COVID-19. Overall study context: T cells, B-cell-depleted T cells, or PBMCs provided the cDNA or gDNA that served as material.

Sequencing was performed with immunoSEQ multiplex PCR; in TCRdb, only in-frame clones are kept and a portion is missing. This sample has some 90,000 clones, with roughly nine tenths found just once. The material sequenced was peripheral blood. The chain has TRBV14 and TRBJ1-1, with TRBD1 matching 10 bases. The clonotype comes from a woman of 80 years or more with active COVID-19. In nucleotides, the CDR3 is TGTGCCAGCAGTGGAACGGGACAGGGGTTTAACACTGAAGCTTTCTTT. Translation gives CASSGTGQGFNTEAFF.